These T cell receptor beta chains were read from a single sample in a study of the immune and genomic landscape of osteosarcoma. Repertoires were generated with immunoSEQ multiplex PCR, while TCRdb's copy carries only in-frame clones and drops some. The sample records about 480 clones, around 77% being singletons. Sequenced input: metastatic tumor tissue from the chest wall. The source is a young woman with osteosarcoma. Each CDR3 is given with its conserved first and last residue. D genes are given only for firm matches. Some rows have no size entry. The others give once, few or many, or a class for an expanded clone.

d_call	v_call	j_call	clone_size	cdr3_aa	cdr3_nt
TRBD2	TRBV15	TRBJ2-1	-	CATSRGGVRSYNEQFF	TGTGCCACCAGCAGGGGGGGGGTTCGCTCCTACAATGAGCAGTTCTTC
-	TRBV6-5	TRBJ1-3	few	CASSQTGGNTIYF	TGTGCCAGCAGCCAGACGGGGGGAAACACCATATATTTT
-	TRBV7-2	TRBJ2-3	-	CASHPTGLTDTQYF	TGTGCCAGCCACCCCACGGGACTCACAGATACGCAGTATTTT
TRBD2	TRBV4-2	TRBJ2-5	-	CASSQSVLSGGESETQYF	TGTGCCAGCAGCCAATCTGTGCTTAGCGGGGGGGAGTCGGAGACCCAGTACTTC
-	TRBV16	TRBJ2-7	-	CASSPTPTGNEQYF	TGTGCCAGCAGCCCGACCCCAACAGGGAACGAGCAGTACTTC
TRBD1	TRBV5-1	TRBJ1-3	-	CASSLQGSGNTIYF	TGCGCCAGCAGCTTACAGGGGAGTGGAAACACCATATATTTT
-	TRBV7-9	TRBJ2-7	-	CASSSFGPAYEQYF	TGTGCCAGCAGCTCCTTCGGTCCTGCCTACGAGCAGTACTTC
TRBD1	TRBV5-1	TRBJ2-3	-	CASSLGQGEKRWTDTQYF	TGCGCCAGCAGCTTGGGACAGGGGGAGAAGCGATGGACAGATACGCAGTATTTT
TRBD1	TRBV5-1	TRBJ2-7	-	CASRATGSYEQYF	TGCGCCAGCAGGGCGACAGGGTCCTACGAGCAGTACTTC
-	TRBV11-2	TRBJ1-6	-	CASSLAGSPLHF	TGTGCCAGCAGCTTAGCCGGGTCACCCCTCCACTTT
TRBD2	TRBV10-2	TRBJ2-1	-	CASSGLAGSDEQFF	TGCGCCAGCAGTGGACTAGCGGGGTCTGATGAGCAGTTCTTC
TRBD2	TRBV19	TRBJ2-4	-	CASSTTSGGRGIQYF	TGTGCCAGTAGTACAACTAGCGGGGGGAGGGGCATTCAGTACTTC
-	TRBV29-1	TRBJ1-2	-	CSVGVEDGYTF	TGCAGCGTTGGGGTGGAGGACGGCTACACCTTC
-	TRBV7-7	TRBJ2-7	-	CASSLLQGDEQYF	TGTGCTAGCAGCTTACTCCAGGGTGACGAGCAGTACTTC
-	TRBV4-1	TRBJ1-5	once	CASSQEGPGYQPQHF	TGCGCCAGCAGCCAAGAAGGACCCGGATATCAGCCCCAGCATTTT
TRBD1	TRBV7-3	TRBJ1-3	-	CASSRTGTGNTIYF	TGTGCCAGCAGCCGGACAGGGACAGGAAACACCATATATTTT
TRBD2	TRBV7-8	TRBJ2-1	-	CASTASGTLGHEQFF	TGTGCCAGCACCGCTAGCGGGACGCTGGGTCATGAGCAGTTCTTC
TRBD1	TRBV7-8	TRBJ2-7	-	CASSLGTGTGISEQYF	TGTGCCAGCAGCTTAGGTACCGGGACAGGGATCTCCGAGCAGTACTTC
-	TRBV28	TRBJ2-7	-	CASSTRRGASYEQYF	TGTGCCAGCAGTACGCGCAGGGGCGCTTCCTACGAGCAGTACTTC
TRBD1	TRBV4-3	TRBJ2-1	-	CASSQVSGTGSNEQFF	TGCGCCAGCAGCCAAGTGTCGGGGACAGGGAGCAATGAGCAGTTCTTC
TRBD1	TRBV7-6	TRBJ2-5	-	CASSKHRDSAASQETQYF	TGTGCCAGCAGCAAACACCGGGACAGCGCTGCTTCCCAAGAGACCCAGTACTTC
-	TRBV7-5	TRBJ2-3	-	CASSPPKSGGDTQYF	TGTGCCAGCAGCCCCCCCAAGAGCGGGGGGGATACGCAGTATTTT
-	TRBV10-1	TRBJ2-3	-	CASSDRDPSTDTQYF	TGCGCCAGCAGTGATAGGGATCCTAGCACAGATACGCAGTATTTT
-	TRBV7-2	TRBJ1-5	once	CASRPGEGGYEAQHF	TGTGCCAGCCGGCCGGGGGAGGGGGGGTATGAGGCCCAGCATTTT
TRBD1	TRBV27	TRBJ2-7	-	CASSPTGSLREQYF	TGTGCCAGCAGCCCGACAGGGTCCCTTCGCGAGCAGTACTTC
-	TRBV28	TRBJ1-1	-	CASSPPREAANTEAFF	TGTGCCAGCAGTCCTCCTCGAGAGGCCGCGAACACTGAAGCTTTCTTT
-	TRBV7-6	TRBJ1-2	large	CASSFGSGYTF	TGTGCCAGCAGCTTTGGGAGTGGCTACACCTTC
-	TRBV9	TRBJ2-1	once	CASSVVQRTYNEQFF	TGTGCCAGCAGCGTAGTCCAGCGGACCTACAATGAGCAGTTCTTC
-	TRBV7-8	TRBJ1-5	-	CASSLWGESNQPQHF	TGTGCCAGCAGCTTATGGGGAGAAAGCAATCAGCCCCAGCATTTT
-	TRBV2	TRBJ2-3	-	CASSDGQFTDTQYF	TGTGCCAGCAGTGACGGGCAGTTCACAGATACGCAGTATTTT
TRBD1	TRBV27	TRBJ2-1	once	CASSYQNRGNEQFF	TGTGCCAGCAGCTACCAGAACAGGGGCAATGAGCAGTTCTTC
-	TRBV7-9	TRBJ2-7	few	CASSLFGPSYEQYF	TGTGCCAGCAGCTTATTTGGACCGAGCTACGAGCAGTACTTC
-	TRBV30	TRBJ1-1	-	CAWSVGGATAEAFF	TGTGCCTGGAGTGTCGGGGGCGCGACTGCTGAAGCTTTCTTT
-	TRBV21-1	TRBJ1-1	-	CASSFLMWEGLDTEAFF	TGTGCCAGCAGCTTTTTAATGTGGGAGGGCTTGGACACTGAAGCTTTCTTT
TRBD2	TRBV7-9	TRBJ2-1	-	CASSKGLAEYNEQFF	TGTGCCAGCAGCAAGGGACTAGCGGAATACAATGAGCAGTTCTTC
-	TRBV5-5	TRBJ1-2	few	CASSFMSGEYSQDTF	TGTGCCAGCAGCTTCATGTCAGGGGAGTACTCACAGGACACCTTC
TRBD1	TRBV2	TRBJ2-6	-	CASSGQGIRANVLTF	TGTGCCAGCAGTGGACAGGGTATCCGAGCCAACGTCCTGACTTTC
-	TRBV9	TRBJ1-3	once	CASSPNMGNTIYF	TGTGCCAGCAGCCCAAATATGGGAAACACCATATATTTT
-	TRBV28	TRBJ1-1	-	CASSPSTGTEAFF	TGTGCCAGCAGTCCCTCGACAGGCACTGAAGCTTTCTTT
TRBD2	TRBV5-4	TRBJ2-1	-	CASSWGSGGENEQFF	TGTGCCAGCAGCTGGGGTAGCGGGGGGGAAAATGAGCAGTTCTTC
-	TRBV7-6	TRBJ2-7	few	CASSHLRGSGYEQYF	TGTGCCAGCAGCCATTTAAGAGGGTCCGGGTACGAGCAGTACTTC
-	TRBV18	TRBJ2-1	-	CASSPQGRSSYNEQFF	TGTGCCAGCTCGCCACAGGGGAGGTCCTCCTACAATGAGCAGTTCTTC
TRBD2	TRBV28	TRBJ2-3	once	CASSFLLEAGGPGDTQYF	TGTGCCAGCAGTTTCCTCCTTGAAGCGGGGGGGCCCGGGGATACGCAGTATTTT
-	TRBV30	TRBJ1-1	-	CACIQVLNTEAFF	TGTGCCTGTATTCAGGTATTGAACACTGAAGCTTTCTTT
-	TRBV30	TRBJ1-6	-	CAWRVYGSSYNSPLHF	TGTGCCTGGAGGGTTTACGGGAGCTCCTATAATTCACCCCTCCACTTT
-	TRBV28	TRBJ2-2	few	CASRDTGELFF	TGTGCCAGCAGGGACACCGGGGAGCTGTTTTTT
TRBD1	TRBV5-1	TRBJ2-2	-	CASSMTGVDGELFF	TGCGCCAGCAGCATGACAGGGGTAGACGGGGAGCTGTTTTTT
-	TRBV29-1	TRBJ2-3	-	CSVEFQADTQYF	TGCAGCGTTGAGTTTCAGGCAGATACGCAGTATTTT